A single sample is the source of the 9 T cell receptor beta chains below, sequenced in a study of T-cell memory formation after mild COVID-19. Using its own MiXCR run on the 5' RACE reads, TCRdb lists one record per CDR3 protein. Found here are about 340,000 distinct CDR3 sequences, roughly 13% of them singletons; the top ten hold over 20%. Sequencing was carried out using PBMCs or a T cell subset sorted from them (not recorded which). The receptors shown here come from a young man who had mild COVID-19 (a few samples of this study predate the infection). Cell type and time point are not known.

This clonotype was counted many times. Mismatch with germline at one junction end may stem from a read error. The chain is built from TRBV5-1 and TRBJ2-5, with TRBD2 identical over 12 bases. This CDR3 has 15 residues. CDR1 SGHRS and CDR2 YFSETQ come from the germline V gene. The CDR3 protein is CASSLLAGGQETQYF. DNA of the CDR3: TGTGCCAGCAGCTTACTAGCGGGGGGACAAGAGACCCAGTACTTC.

This clonotype was picked up a small number of times. V is TRBV7-2 and J is TRBJ1-2; TRBD1 agrees at 7 bases. Trimming at V came to 5 bases and at J to 6 bases, leaving 12 bases not matched to a gene. The germline V gene encodes CDR1 SGHTA and CDR2 FQGNSA. The CDR3 contains 15 residues. The DNA for the CDR3 is TGTGCCAGCAGCCGAACGAGACAGGGTATAGATGGCTACACCTTC. Translation gives CASSRTRQGIDGYTF.

In this sample, this clonotype turned up many times. The CDR3 reads CAISESIEPETQYF. The CDR3 region has the DNA TGTGCCATCAGTGAGTCGATCGAGCCAGAGACCCAGTACTTC. The chain has TRBV10-3 and TRBJ2-5; no clear D. This CDR3 region has 14 residues. Germline V gives CDR1 ENHRY, CDR2 SYGVKD. Trimming removed 0 bases from V and 4 bases from J, with 9 bases in between.

The chain combines TRBV7-2 with TRBJ2-2; D possibly corresponds to TRBD2 (6 bases). Germline V gene lookup returns CDR1 SGHTA and CDR2 FQGNSA. Trimming took 5 bases from V and 4 from J, leaving 14 bases between them. The CDR3 has 15 residues. CDR3 DNA sequence: TGTGCCAGCAGCGCGGGCGCGGGAAGCACCGGGGAGCTGTTTTTT. Its protein product is CASSAGAGSTGELFF.

The rearrangement uses TRBV12-3 or TRBV12-4 and TRBJ1-5, with D unresolved. V lost 5 bases and J lost 2, with 10 bases in between. The CDR3 is 14 residues long. The CDR3 DNA is TGTGCCAGCAGTGTCCGGGAGGGCAATCAGCCCCAGCATTTT. It codes for CASSVREGNQPQHF.

J is TRBJ2-7 and V is TRBV7-2; D gene uncertain. This CDR3 has 15 residues. Trimming pared 4 bases from V and 4 bases from J, leaving 17 bases between. Germline V gene lookup returns CDR1 SGHTA and CDR2 FQGNSA. The DNA for the CDR3 is TGTGCCAGCAGCTCCTCGGGCGGAGACGAATACGAGCAGTACTTC. Its protein is CASSSSGGDEYEQYF. The whole variable domain, filled in from reference TRBV7-2 and TRBJ2-7, reads GAGVSQSPSNKVTEKGKDVELRCDPISGHTALYWYRQSLGQGLEFLIYFQGNSAPDKSGLPSDRFSAERTGGSVSTLTIQRTQQEDSAVYLCASSSSGGDEYEQYFGPGTRLTVT.

This clonotype was detected many times. The chain uses TRBV5-1 and TRBJ1-3; D gene ambiguous. The CDR3 contains 14 residues. Trimming took 0 bases from V and 2 from J, leaving 6 bases between them. Germline lookup yields CDR1 SGHRS and CDR2 YFSETQ. The CDR3 DNA reads TGCGCCAGCAGCTTGGGGGAGACTGGAAACACCATATATTTT. Its protein product is CASSLGETGNTIYF.

In its sample, this clonotype was seen a few times. The rearrangement links TRBV19 to TRBJ2-1, with TRBD2 identical over 7 bases. Germline V gene lookup returns CDR1 LNHDA and CDR2 SQIVND (reference sequence). The CDR3 extends over 14 amino acids. V was clipped by 6 bases and J by 5 bases; unmatched bases: 7. The CDR3 DNA reads as TGTGCCAGTAGCACCGGGGGGTTAGACAATGAGCAGTTCTTC. Translated, it gives CASSTGGLDNEQFF.

This clonotype was counted between two and nine times. The V and J genes are TRBV6-5 and TRBJ1-1; no reliable D call. Between the trimmed V and J ends, which lost 2 bases and 4 bases, there was a span of 5 bases. CDR3 length: 12 amino acids. The V gene's germline CDR1 is MNHEY and CDR2 SVGAGI. CDR3 loop: CASSYPVTEAFF. CDR3 sequence (DNA): TGTGCCAGCAGTTACCCGGTCACTGAAGCTTTCTTT.